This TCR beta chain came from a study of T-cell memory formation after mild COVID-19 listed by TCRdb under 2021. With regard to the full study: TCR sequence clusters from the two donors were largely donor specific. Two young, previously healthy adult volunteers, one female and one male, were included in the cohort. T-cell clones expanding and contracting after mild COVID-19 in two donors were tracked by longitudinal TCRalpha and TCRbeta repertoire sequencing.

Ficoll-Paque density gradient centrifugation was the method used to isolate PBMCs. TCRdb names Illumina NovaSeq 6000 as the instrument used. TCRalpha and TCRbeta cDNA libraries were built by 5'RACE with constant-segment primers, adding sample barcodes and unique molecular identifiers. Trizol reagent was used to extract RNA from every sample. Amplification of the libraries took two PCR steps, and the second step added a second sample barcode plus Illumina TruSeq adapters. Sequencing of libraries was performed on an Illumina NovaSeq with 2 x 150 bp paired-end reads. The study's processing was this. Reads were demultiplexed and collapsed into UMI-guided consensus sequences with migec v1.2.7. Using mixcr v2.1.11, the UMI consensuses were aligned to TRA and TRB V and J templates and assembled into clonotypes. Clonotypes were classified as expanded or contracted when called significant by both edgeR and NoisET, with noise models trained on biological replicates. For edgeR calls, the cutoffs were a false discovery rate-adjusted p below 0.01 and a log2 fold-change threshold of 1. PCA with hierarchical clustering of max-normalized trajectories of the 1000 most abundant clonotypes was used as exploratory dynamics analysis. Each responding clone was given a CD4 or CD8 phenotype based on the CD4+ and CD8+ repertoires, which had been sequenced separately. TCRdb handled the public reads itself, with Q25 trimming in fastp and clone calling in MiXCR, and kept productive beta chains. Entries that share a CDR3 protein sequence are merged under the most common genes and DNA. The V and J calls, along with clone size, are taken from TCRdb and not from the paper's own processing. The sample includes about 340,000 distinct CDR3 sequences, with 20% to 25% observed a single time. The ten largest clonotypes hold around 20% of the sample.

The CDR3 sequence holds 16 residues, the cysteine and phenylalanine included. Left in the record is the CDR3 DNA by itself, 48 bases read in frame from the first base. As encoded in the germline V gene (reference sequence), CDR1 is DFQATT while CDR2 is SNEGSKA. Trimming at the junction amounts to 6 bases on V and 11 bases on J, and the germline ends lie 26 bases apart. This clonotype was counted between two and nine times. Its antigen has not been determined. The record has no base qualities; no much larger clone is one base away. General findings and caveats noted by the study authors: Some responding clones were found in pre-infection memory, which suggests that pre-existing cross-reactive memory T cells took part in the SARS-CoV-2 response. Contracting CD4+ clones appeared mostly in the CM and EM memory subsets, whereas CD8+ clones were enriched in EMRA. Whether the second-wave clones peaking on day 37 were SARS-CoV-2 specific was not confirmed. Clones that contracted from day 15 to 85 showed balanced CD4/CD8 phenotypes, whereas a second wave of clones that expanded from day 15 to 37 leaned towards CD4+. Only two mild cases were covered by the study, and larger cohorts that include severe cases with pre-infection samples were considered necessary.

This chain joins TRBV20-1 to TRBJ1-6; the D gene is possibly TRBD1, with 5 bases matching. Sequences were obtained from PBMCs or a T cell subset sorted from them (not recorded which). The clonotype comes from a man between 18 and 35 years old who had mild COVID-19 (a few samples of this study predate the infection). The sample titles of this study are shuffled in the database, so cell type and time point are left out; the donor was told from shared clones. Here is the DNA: TGCAGTGCATACGCCCAGAGTGGGGCCGAGAGGGCACCCCTCCACTTT. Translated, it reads CSAYAQSGAERAPLHF.